This TCR beta chain was observed in a study of CD8+ T cells in alopecia areata. On the study more broadly: Tofacitinib lasted 6 to 18 months, then 6 months off drug.

Findings of the study overall: Scalp clonality, together with expanded CD8+ clones among the top 100, fell significantly with tofacitinib.

Treatment noted: oral pan-JAK inhibitor, 5-10 mg twice daily. The authors extracted RNA and reverse transcribed it into cDNA as the sequencing template. Repertoires were generated with immunoSEQ multiplex PCR, while TCRdb's copy carries only in-frame clones and drops some. This table has about 140,000 clones, 82% appearing once. Germline-derived CDR1 and CDR2 are SEHNR and FQNEAQ (reference sequence). CDR3 length: 13 residues. V was shortened by 2 bases and J by 2 bases, with 6 bases between the two germline ends. Points on this clone: Antigen: not known.

The chain links TRBV7-9 to TRBJ1-2; no definite D call. The clonotype comes from a human donor with alopecia areata. Here the sequenced sample was CD8+ T cells sorted from blood, taken at week 4, from a patient treated with tofacitinib. The CDR3 loop is CASSLSENYGYTF. CDR3 in DNA: TGTGCCAGCAGCTTATCAGAGAACTATGGCTACACCTTC.